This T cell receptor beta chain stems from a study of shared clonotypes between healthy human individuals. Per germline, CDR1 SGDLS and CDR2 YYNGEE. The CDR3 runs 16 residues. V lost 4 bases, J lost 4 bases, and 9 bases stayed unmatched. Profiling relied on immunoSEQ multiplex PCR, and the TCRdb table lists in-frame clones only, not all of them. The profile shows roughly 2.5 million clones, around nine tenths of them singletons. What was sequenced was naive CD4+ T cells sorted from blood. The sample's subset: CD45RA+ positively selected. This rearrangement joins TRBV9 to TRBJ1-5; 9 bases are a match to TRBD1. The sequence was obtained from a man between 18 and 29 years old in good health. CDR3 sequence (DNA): TGTGCCAGCAGCAATAGGGGGACAGGGAATAATCAGCCCCAGCATTTT. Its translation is CASSNRGTGNNQPQHF.